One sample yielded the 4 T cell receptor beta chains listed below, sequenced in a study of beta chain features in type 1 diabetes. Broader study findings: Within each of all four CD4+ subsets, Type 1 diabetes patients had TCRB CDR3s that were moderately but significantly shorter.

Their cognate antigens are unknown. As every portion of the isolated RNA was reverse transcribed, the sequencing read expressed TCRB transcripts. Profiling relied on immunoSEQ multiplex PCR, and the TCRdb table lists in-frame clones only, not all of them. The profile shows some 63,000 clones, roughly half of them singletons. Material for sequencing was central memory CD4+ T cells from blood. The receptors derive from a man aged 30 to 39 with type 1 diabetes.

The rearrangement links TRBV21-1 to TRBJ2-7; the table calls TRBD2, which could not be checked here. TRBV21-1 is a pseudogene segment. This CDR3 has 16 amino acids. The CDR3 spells CASSKGRSGPSHEQYF. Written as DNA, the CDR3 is TGTGCCAGCAGCAAAGGGAGGAGCGGACCCTCCCACGAGCAGTACTTC.

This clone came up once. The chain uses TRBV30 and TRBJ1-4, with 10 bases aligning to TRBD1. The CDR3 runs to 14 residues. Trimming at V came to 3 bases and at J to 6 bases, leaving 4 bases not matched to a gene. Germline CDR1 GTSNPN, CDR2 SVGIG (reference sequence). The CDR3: CAWSPGQGHEKLFF. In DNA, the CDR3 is TGTGCCTGGAGCCCGGGACAGGGGCATGAAAAACTGTTTTTT.

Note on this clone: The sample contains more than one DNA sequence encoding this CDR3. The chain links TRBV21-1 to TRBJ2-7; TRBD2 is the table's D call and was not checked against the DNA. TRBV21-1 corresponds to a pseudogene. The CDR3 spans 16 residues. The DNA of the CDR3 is TGTGCCAGCAGGTGTGCGGTAGCTACACTGTTAGACGAGCAGTACTTC. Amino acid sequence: CASRCAVATLLDEQYF.

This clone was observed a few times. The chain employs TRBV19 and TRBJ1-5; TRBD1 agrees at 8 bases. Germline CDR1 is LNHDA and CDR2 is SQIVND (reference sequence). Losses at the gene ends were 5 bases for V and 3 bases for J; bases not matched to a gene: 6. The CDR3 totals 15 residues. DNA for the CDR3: TGTGCCAGTAGTTTGGGGACAGGACTCAATCAGCCCCAGCATTTT. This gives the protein CASSLGTGLNQPQHF.